By sample share, the clone carrying this TCR beta chain is medium-sized. What it recognizes is unknown. Per the authors' pipeline: A distant-metastasis classifier for papillary thyroid cancer was built using CDR3 differences across clinicopathological groups. TCRdb used MiXCR to call clones anew from the PCR reads. These V and J calls are TCRdb output, not the study's own analysis. This repertoire shows about 16,000 clones, around 31% found once; its top ten account for roughly 12%. Germline V gene lookup returns CDR1 PRHDT and CDR2 FYEKMQ (reference sequence). The CDR3 is 20 residues long. V gave up 4 bases and J gave up 6 bases; unmatched junction bases: 18. The record originates from a study of metastatic and nonmetastatic thyroid tumors. Study information: Repertoires of blood and of tissue (tumor or nodule) from malignant and benign thyroid patients were compared.

General study results and limits: Reports indicated that malignant thyroid tumors showed significantly higher TCR beta diversity than benign nodules did, in blood and tumor.

Nobody among the patients had been given any treatment before thyroid surgery. This receptor was identified in a male donor with papillary thyroid cancer or a benign thyroid nodule (not recorded which). Some clones in this sample may be carry-over from other donors' samples. V is TRBV13 and J is TRBJ2-2; TRBD2 aligns across 12 bases. The sample taken for sequencing was tumor tissue. CDR3 in amino acids: CASSYWDRSSLAGGPGELFF. The CDR3 DNA is TGTGCCAGCAGCTACTGGGACAGGTCATCGCTAGCGGGAGGGCCCGGGGAGCTGTTTTTT.